This T cell receptor beta chain appears in the sequencing data of a study of spatial heterogeneity in lung cancer. The V end was cut by 5 bases, the J end by 10 bases, with 11 bases between. The germline CDR1 and CDR2 sequences are SQVTM and ANQGSEA. The CDR3 is made up of 11 amino acids. Every TCR cDNA molecule bore a unique molecular identifier. TCRdb called the 5' RACE reads again in MiXCR, with one record for every CDR3 protein. Here the sample spans tens of thousands of distinct CDR3 sequences, under 7.5% being singletons. Study-wide results and limits: At resection, ubiquitous expanded tumor TCRs appeared in blood more than at follow-up.

As to time point: sample taken at primary tumor resection. Sequencing covered unsorted whole RNA taken from tumor, nontumor lung or frozen PBMC. The donors comprised about 74 untreated early-stage non-small cell lung cancer patients. Notes on this clonotype: Its target is not known.

This sample comprised PBMCs, obtained at surgery. This receptor was identified in a female donor with early-stage non-small cell lung cancer. This sequence joins TRBV29-1 and TRBJ1-4; D gene unclear. The CDR3 protein is CSVLYGGKLFF. Here the CDR3 DNA reads TGCAGCGTTTTGTATGGTGGAAAACTGTTTTTT.